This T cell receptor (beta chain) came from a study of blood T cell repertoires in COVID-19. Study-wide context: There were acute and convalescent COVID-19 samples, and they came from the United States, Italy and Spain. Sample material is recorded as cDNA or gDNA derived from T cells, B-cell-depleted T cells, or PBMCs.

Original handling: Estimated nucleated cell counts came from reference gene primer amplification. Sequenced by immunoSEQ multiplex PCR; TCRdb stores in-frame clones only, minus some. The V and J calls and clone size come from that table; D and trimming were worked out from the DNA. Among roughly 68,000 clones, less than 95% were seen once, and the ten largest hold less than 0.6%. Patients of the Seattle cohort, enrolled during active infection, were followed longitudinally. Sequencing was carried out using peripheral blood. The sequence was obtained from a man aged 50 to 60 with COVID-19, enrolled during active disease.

CDR3 loop: CASSPGTANYEQYF. The CDR3 bases are TGTGCCAGCAGCCCCGGGACAGCTAACTACGAGCAGTACTTC. The V call is TRBV2, the J call TRBJ2-7; 7 nucleotides line up with TRBD1. Germline lookup yields CDR1 SNHLY and CDR2 FYNNEI. This CDR3 has 14 residues. V dropped 6 bases and J dropped 3; count of bases not matched to a gene: 8.